Listed below are T cell receptor beta chains from one sample, sequenced in a study of CD8+CD57+ T cells in acquired aplastic anemia. TCRdb ran MiXCR on the reads and lists one entry per CDR3 protein. The sample contains approximately 190,000 distinct CDR3 sequences, approximately 50% of which appear only once. Sequenced material: sorted CD4+, CD8+, or CD8+CD57+ T cells (not recorded which) from PBMCs. These receptors were taken from a human donor with aplastic anemia. Both conserved end residues are part of each CDR3. Fields, in order: V gene, clone size, J gene, D gene, CDR3 DNA, CDR3 protein. The D gene is left open where the match is weak. Only part of the rows carry a size: once, few, many, or a class if the clone is expanded.

v_call: TRBV2
clone_size: many
j_call: TRBJ1-1
d_call: NA
cdr3_nt: TGTGCCAGCAAGGACTACTTGAACACTGAAGCTTTCTTT
cdr3_aa: CASKDYLNTEAFF

v_call: TRBV15
clone_size: NA
j_call: TRBJ2-3
d_call: NA
cdr3_nt: TGTGCCACCAGCAGAGATCAACTAGTTGGGTTTTCAGATACGCAGTATTTT
cdr3_aa: CATSRDQLVGFSDTQYF

v_call: TRBV15
clone_size: many
j_call: TRBJ2-3
d_call: TRBD2
cdr3_nt: TGTGCCACCAGCAGGGAGACGGGACTAGCGGGGTGGCAGTATTTT
cdr3_aa: CATSRETGLAGWQYF

v_call: TRBV7-2
clone_size: NA
j_call: TRBJ2-5
d_call: NA
cdr3_nt: TGTGCCAGCAGCAACCGGGCCATGGGGCAAGAGACCCAGTACTTC
cdr3_aa: CASSNRAMGQETQYF

v_call: TRBV2
clone_size: NA
j_call: TRBJ1-3
d_call: NA
cdr3_nt: TGTGCCAGCAGTGATAAGGGTGCCTCTGGAAACACCATATATTTT
cdr3_aa: CASSDKGASGNTIYF

v_call: TRBV4-3
clone_size: many
j_call: TRBJ2-3
d_call: NA
cdr3_nt: TGCGCCAGCAGCCAAGTAGGGGGAGGAGTCACAGATACGCAGTATTTT
cdr3_aa: CASSQVGGGVTDTQYF

v_call: TRBV29-1
clone_size: few
j_call: TRBJ2-7
d_call: NA
cdr3_nt: TGCAGCGTTGCGGGACATAACTACGAGCAGTACTTC
cdr3_aa: CSVAGHNYEQYF

v_call: TRBV6-5
clone_size: many
j_call: TRBJ2-5
d_call: NA
cdr3_nt: TGTGCCAGCAGTTACTTACAGGGTGGGGAGACCCAGTACTTC
cdr3_aa: CASSYLQGGETQYF

v_call: TRBV6-1
clone_size: many
j_call: TRBJ1-5
d_call: NA
cdr3_nt: TGTGCCAGCAGCCATGACAGGAGCAATCAGCCCCAGCATTTT
cdr3_aa: CASSHDRSNQPQHF

v_call: TRBV19
clone_size: NA
j_call: TRBJ1-4
d_call: NA
cdr3_nt: TGTGCCAGTAGTCTGGGGACACTACATATGAACCAACTGTTTTTT
cdr3_aa: CASSLGTLHMNQLFF

v_call: TRBV4-3
clone_size: few
j_call: TRBJ2-5
d_call: NA
cdr3_nt: TGCGCCAGCAGCCAGGCGAACGGGGCAGCACAAGAGACCCAGTACTTC
cdr3_aa: CASSQANGAAQETQYF

v_call: TRBV5-4
clone_size: once
j_call: TRBJ1-6
d_call: NA
cdr3_nt: TGTGCCAGCAGCTTGAAAGTTTCCGGGACTTCTGATTCACCCCTCCACTTT
cdr3_aa: CASSLKVSGTSDSPLHF

v_call: TRBV7-9
clone_size: many
j_call: TRBJ2-3
d_call: TRBD2
cdr3_nt: TGTGCCAGCAGCTTAGTGGGGACTAGACCACTTTATACGCAGTATTTT
cdr3_aa: CASSLVGTRPLYTQYF

v_call: TRBV11-2
clone_size: many
j_call: TRBJ2-7
d_call: NA
cdr3_nt: TGTGCCAGCAGCTTAAAGATCCCGAGTAGCGGATCCTACGAGCAGTACTTC
cdr3_aa: CASSLKIPSSGSYEQYF

v_call: TRBV12-5
clone_size: many
j_call: TRBJ2-7
d_call: TRBD1
cdr3_nt: TGTGCTAGTGGGGGGGGACAGGGTTCCTCGTTGAGCTACGAGCAGTACTTC
cdr3_aa: CASGGGQGSSLSYEQYF

v_call: TRBV7-2
clone_size: NA
j_call: TRBJ1-2
d_call: NA
cdr3_nt: TGTGCCAGCAGCCTGGGACTGCAATATGGCTACACCTTC
cdr3_aa: CASSLGLQYGYTF

v_call: TRBV4-1
clone_size: many
j_call: TRBJ1-2
d_call: NA
cdr3_nt: TGCGCCAGCAGCCAAGGGGTGTGGGGTGGCTACACCTTC
cdr3_aa: CASSQGVWGGYTF

v_call: TRBV6-1
clone_size: few
j_call: TRBJ1-2
d_call: NA
cdr3_nt: TGTGCCAGCAGTGAGGGCAGGGAAGTTGGCTACACCTTC
cdr3_aa: CASSEGREVGYTF

v_call: TRBV19
clone_size: many
j_call: TRBJ2-5
d_call: TRBD2
cdr3_nt: TGTGCCAGTAAAGGACTAGCGGGAGGACAAGAGACCCAGTACTTC
cdr3_aa: CASKGLAGGQETQYF

v_call: TRBV5-4
clone_size: NA
j_call: TRBJ1-1
d_call: NA
cdr3_nt: TGTGCCAGCAGCCAAATCGGGCCTGGGGGCACTGAAGCTTTCTTT
cdr3_aa: CASSQIGPGGTEAFF

v_call: TRBV6-2/TRBV6-3
clone_size: NA
j_call: TRBJ1-4
d_call: NA
cdr3_nt: TGTGCCAGCAGCAACACCTGGGGAGAAGAAAAACTGTTTTTT
cdr3_aa: CASSNTWGEEKLFF

v_call: TRBV10-2
clone_size: NA
j_call: TRBJ2-5
d_call: NA
cdr3_nt: TGCGCCAGCAGTGAGGTTCGACAAGAGAGCCAGTACTTC
cdr3_aa: CASSEVRQESQYF

v_call: TRBV19
clone_size: few
j_call: TRBJ2-1
d_call: NA
cdr3_nt: TGTGCCAGTAGCGCGGGGACACCCTACAATGAGCAGTTCTTC
cdr3_aa: CASSAGTPYNEQFF

v_call: TRBV5-1
clone_size: many
j_call: TRBJ1-6
d_call: NA
cdr3_nt: TGCGCCAGCAGCTTGGGGCTTGGGGGGCCCCTCCACTTT
cdr3_aa: CASSLGLGGPLHF

v_call: TRBV5-1
clone_size: many
j_call: TRBJ2-1
d_call: TRBD1
cdr3_nt: TGCGCCAGCAGACGCACAGGGGACGCCTACAATGAGCAGTTCTTC
cdr3_aa: CASRRTGDAYNEQFF

v_call: TRBV20-1
clone_size: many
j_call: TRBJ1-1
d_call: NA
cdr3_nt: TGCAGTGCCCCGAGGGGATTCCTGGGGAACACTGAAGCTTTCTTT
cdr3_aa: CSAPRGFLGNTEAFF

v_call: TRBV5-1
clone_size: many
j_call: TRBJ1-5
d_call: NA
cdr3_nt: TGCGCCAGCAGCCAGTATAGCAATCAGCCCCAGCATTTT
cdr3_aa: CASSQYSNQPQHF

v_call: TRBV6-5
clone_size: many
j_call: TRBJ2-7
d_call: NA
cdr3_nt: TGTGCCAGCAGTTACTCTTTCCCGGGCGCGGGCCTTACGAGGCAGTACTTC
cdr3_aa: CASSYSFPGAGLTRQYF

v_call: TRBV11-2
clone_size: many
j_call: TRBJ2-7
d_call: NA
cdr3_nt: TGTGCCAGCAGCTTAGAAATCAACAGCCTCTACGAGCAGTACTTC
cdr3_aa: CASSLEINSLYEQYF

v_call: TRBV4-3
clone_size: many
j_call: TRBJ2-1
d_call: NA
cdr3_nt: TGCGCCAGCAGCCAGCAAGTCTTGGGGCGGGAGCAGTTCTTC
cdr3_aa: CASSQQVLGREQFF

v_call: TRBV7-2
clone_size: NA
j_call: TRBJ1-2
d_call: NA
cdr3_nt: TGTGCCAGCAGCCCGACAGAGGGTTATGGCTACACCTTC
cdr3_aa: CASSPTEGYGYTF

v_call: TRBV19
clone_size: few
j_call: TRBJ2-7
d_call: TRBD1
cdr3_nt: TGTGCCAGTAGCCCTCACGCCCGGACAGGTGGATACGAGCAGTACTTC
cdr3_aa: CASSPHARTGGYEQYF

v_call: TRBV7-3
clone_size: many
j_call: TRBJ1-1
d_call: NA
cdr3_nt: TGTGCCAGCGCCTCAACTGGGGTCACTGAAGCTTTCTTT
cdr3_aa: CASASTGVTEAFF

v_call: TRBV7-6
clone_size: NA
j_call: TRBJ2-1
d_call: TRBD2
cdr3_nt: TGTGCCAGCAGCTATTTAGCGGGACTTGTCAATGAGCAGTTCTTC
cdr3_aa: CASSYLAGLVNEQFF

v_call: TRBV29-1
clone_size: NA
j_call: TRBJ2-2
d_call: NA
cdr3_nt: TGCAGCGTCGTATCAGACAGCAACACCGGGGAGCTGTTTTTT
cdr3_aa: CSVVSDSNTGELFF

v_call: TRBV29-1
clone_size: few
j_call: TRBJ1-1
d_call: TRBD1
cdr3_nt: TGCAGCGTTGACGGGACAGGGAACACTGAAGCTTTCTTT
cdr3_aa: CSVDGTGNTEAFF

v_call: TRBV2
clone_size: NA
j_call: TRBJ2-7
d_call: NA
cdr3_nt: TGTGCCAGCAGAGTTGGGGGTACTGCCTACGAGCAGTACTTC
cdr3_aa: CASRVGGTAYEQYF

v_call: TRBV10-3
clone_size: NA
j_call: TRBJ2-7
d_call: TRBD2
cdr3_nt: TGTGCCATCAGTGTACACCTGGCTAGCGGGAGCTACGAGCAGTACTTC
cdr3_aa: CAISVHLASGSYEQYF

v_call: TRBV20-1
clone_size: NA
j_call: TRBJ2-7
d_call: NA
cdr3_nt: TGCAGTGCTAGTGATGACAGATACTACGAGCAGTACTTC
cdr3_aa: CSASDDRYYEQYF

v_call: TRBV15
clone_size: few
j_call: TRBJ1-4
d_call: NA
cdr3_nt: TGTGCCACCAGCAGAGGACACGCTAATGAAAAACTGTTTTTT
cdr3_aa: CATSRGHANEKLFF